These 27 T cell receptor beta chains originate from one sample sequenced in a study of CD8+ T cells in alopecia areata. Reverse transcription of extracted RNA yielded cDNA, which provided the sequencing template. Measured with immunoSEQ multiplex PCR; TCRdb has only the in-frame clones, and not every one. Singletons are absent from the sample, which has roughly 120,000 clones. The sequenced material came from lesional skin. These receptors were obtained from a C3H/HeJ mouse with alopecia areata. This strain has MHC haplotype H2-k.

This clone was seen only a few times. Mouse names are used for the genes. The CDR3 is cut off 4 residues early in the read; its end comes from the germline J gene. The chain combines TRBV13-3 with TRBJ2-4; weak D call: TRBD2 (7 bases). V dropped 0 bases and J dropped 0 bases, with 17 bases sitting between them. Germline V gene sequence: CDR1 NNHDY, CDR2 SYVADS. The CDR3 has 18 residues. CDR3 loop: CASSDVGGARDSQNTLYF. CDR3 bases read: TGTGCCAGCAGTGATGTGGGGGGCGCAAGGGATAGTCAAAAC.

A note on this clone: Any gene name here is a mouse gene name. Sequencing ends 4 residues short of the CDR3 end; the germline J gene provides the rest. This chain links TRBV19 with TRBJ1-4; D is possibly TRBD1 (6 bases). V was pared by 4 bases and J by 2 bases, with 18 bases between. Germline lookup yields CDR1 FNHDT and CDR2 SITEND (reference sequence). The CDR3 is made up of 17 amino acids. CDR3 sequence: CASSSIQPGQSNERLFF. The DNA read from the CDR3 is TGTGCCAGCAGTTCAATTCAACCGGGACAATCCAACGAA.

This clone was counted only a few times. The listed genes are named as in mouse. The read terminates 4 residues before the CDR3 end, so the remaining end is supplied by the germline J gene. This chain links TRBV19 with TRBJ2-3; TRBD2 matches 8 bases. This CDR3 comprises 15 residues. Trimming at V came to 0 bases and at J to 2 bases, leaving 2 bases not matched to a gene. Germline loops: CDR1 FNHDT, CDR2 SITEND (reference sequence). The DNA read from the CDR3 is TGTGCCAGCAGTATAGGGGGACTGGTTGCAGAA. This codes for CASSIGGLVAE. The whole CDR3 sequence reads CASSIGGLVAETLYF.

Concerning this clone: These gene names are mouse names. The DNA ends 4 residues before the CDR3 does, and the rest of the CDR3 is filled in from the germline J gene. The chain employs TRBV17 and TRBJ2-5; 8 bases agree with TRBD2. This CDR3 has 17 amino acids. Germline lookup yields CDR1 MNHDT and CDR2 YYDKIL. V shed 0 bases and J 0 bases; nucleotides not matched to a gene: 5. The CDR3 reads CASSRDGGGPNQDTQYF. Partial CDR3 DNA: TGTGCTAGCAGTAGAGATGGGGGGGGACCTAACCAAGAC.

This clone was observed a handful of times. Gene names refer to mouse genes. Read coverage stops 4 residues before the CDR3 terminus; the germline J gene supplies the remainder. Other DNA sequences from this sample encode an identical CDR3 as well. The chain uses TRBV19 and TRBJ2-3; 10 positions match TRBD2. The length of the CDR3 is 15 residues. CDR1 and CDR2 (germline): FNHDT, SITEND (reference sequence). Unmatched junction bases numbered 3, after V lost 4 bases and J lost 1 base. CDR3 region: CASSLTGGGAETLYF. CDR3 DNA (partial): TGTGCCAGCAGTCTAACTGGGGGGGGTGCAGAA.

The table lists this clone with a few counts. Gene names follow the mouse nomenclature. The CDR3 is cut off 4 residues early in the read; its end comes from the germline J gene. V gene TRBV1 combines with J gene TRBJ2-5; TRBD2 aligns across 9 bases. CDR1 is NSQYPW, CDR2 LRSPGD, per germline (reference sequence). The CDR3 consists of 17 residues. V gave up 0 bases and J gave up 1 base; unmatched junction bases: 5. CDR3 loop: CTCSADPGGEHQDTQYF. The CDR3 DNA, read in part, is TGCACCTGCAGTGCAGATCCTGGGGGGGAGCACCAAGAC.

Concerning this clone: Gene labels here are mouse ones. The part of the CDR3 DNA that was read is TGTGCCAGCTGTACTCTTCTGGGGGACTATGCT. It encodes CASCTLLGDYA. The complete CDR3 protein is CASCTLLGDYAEQFF. The rearrangement uses TRBV19 and TRBJ2-1; 7 nucleotides agree with TRBD2. The read stops 4 residues short of the end of the CDR3; the missing end is completed from the germline J gene. Germline loops: CDR1 FNHDT, CDR2 SITEND (reference sequence). Germline trimming cut 7 bases from V and 2 bases from J; bases unmatched to any gene: 9. This CDR3 is built from 15 residues.

Of note for this clone: Genes and germline are mouse. The CDR3 end falls 4 residues outside the read, so it is completed with the germline J gene. This sequence joins TRBV13-2 and TRBJ2-7; 9 bases fit TRBD1. CDR3 length: 14 amino acids. J lost 0 bases, V lost 5 bases, and 3 bases had no gene match. Germline CDR1 and CDR2: NNHNN and SYGAGS (reference sequence). CDR3 DNA (partial): TGTGCCAGCGGGGGACAGGGCAGCTCCTAT. This sequence encodes CASGGQGSSY. In full, the CDR3 reads CASGGQGSSYEQYF.

Points on this clone: Mouse germline and gene names are used. The CDR3 end falls 4 residues outside the read, so it is completed with the germline J gene. Other DNA sequences from this sample encode an identical CDR3 as well. The rearrangement joins TRBV1 to TRBJ1-2; weak D call: TRBD1 (6 bases). CDR1 and CDR2 (germline): NSQYPW, LRSPGD (reference sequence). The CDR3 spans 15 residues. This CDR3 reads CTCSADGGRGSDYTF. The sequenced part of the CDR3 DNA is TGCACCTGCAGTGCAGATGGGGGGCGCGGGTCC.

This clone was counted only a few times. A junction boundary mismatches the germline segment, possibly from a read error. Mouse names are used for the genes. The DNA ends 4 residues before the CDR3 does, and the rest of the CDR3 is filled in from the germline J gene. V is TRBV13-1 and J is TRBJ2-5, with 11 bases aligning to TRBD2. CDR3 length: 16 amino acids. The germline V gene encodes CDR1 NSHNY and CDR2 SYGAGN. The CDR3 loop reads CASRDAGTGGQDTQYF. Incomplete CDR3 DNA: TGTGCCAGCCGTGATGCGGGGACTGGGGGACAAGAC.

To note about this clone: Gene names and germline match the mouse. The read is 4 residues too short to cover the CDR3 end, so that end is filled in from the germline J gene. The chain couples TRBV13-3 to TRBJ2-2; 8 positions agree with TRBD2. After removal of 1 base from V and 0 bases from J, the junction contained 5 bases not matched to a gene. The CDR3 is 17 amino acids. Germline V lookup: CDR1 NNHDY, CDR2 SYVADS. The covered CDR3 bases are TGTGCCAGCAGTGATCCCGGGGGGGGCCCAAACACCGGG. This codes for CASSDPGGGPNTG. The CDR3 in its entirety is CASSDPGGGPNTGQLYF.

A note on this clone: The listed genes are named as in mouse. The sequenced CDR3 bases are TGTGCCAGCACCGAGACAGGGGGCGAGGGTGCAGAA. This sequence encodes CASTETGGEGAE. The whole CDR3 region reads CASTETGGEGAETLYF. The chain recombines TRBV13-3 with TRBJ2-3; 10 positions agree with TRBD1. The CDR3 is cut off 4 residues early in the read; its end comes from the germline J gene. Germline values: CDR1 NNHDY, CDR2 SYVADS. Trimming removed 6 bases from V and 1 base from J; junction bases left unmatched: 8. The CDR3 sequence is 16 residues long.

This clone showed up just a few times. The genes are named according to mouse. The read ends 4 residues shy of where the CDR3 ends; the end is completed using the germline J gene. The genes are TRBV1 and TRBJ1-4; TRBD1 is a possible D gene (5 bases). Trimming pared 0 bases from V and 2 bases from J, leaving 13 bases between. Germline CDR1 NSQYPW, CDR2 LRSPGD (reference sequence). The CDR3 totals 17 residues. The sequenced part of the CDR3 DNA is TGCACCTGCAGTGCAGATAATGTGCCAGGGTCCAACGAA. It is translated as CTCSADNVPGSNE. The CDR3 in full is CTCSADNVPGSNERLFF.

This clone appeared a few times. The genes and germline here are from mouse. The missing CDR3 end, 4 residues past where the read stops, is filled in from the germline J gene. The J gene is TRBJ2-5, the V gene TRBV13-3; 7 bases are shared with TRBD1. CDR1 and CDR2 from the germline V gene are NNHDY and SYVADS. The CDR3 has 13 amino acids. CDR3 amino acids: CASSETGDDTQYF. Partial CDR3 DNA: TGTGCCAGCAGTGAAACAGGGGATGAC.

This clone was detected ten times or more. Each gene name is a mouse one. CDR3 region: CASSAGEDSDYTF. The DNA read from the CDR3 is TGTGCCAGCAGTGCAGGGGAGGACTCC. V usage is TRBV13-3 and J usage is TRBJ1-2; a possible D gene is TRBD1 (6 bases). The sequenced fragment ends 4 residues before the CDR3 boundary, so the rest is inferred from the germline J gene. V was shortened by 3 bases and J by 3 bases, with 9 bases between the two germline ends. CDR3 length: 13 amino acids. Germline V gene lookup returns CDR1 NNHDY and CDR2 SYVADS.

This clone was seen ten or more times. Gene names and germline match the mouse. Coverage ceases 4 residues before the CDR3 finishes, and the germline J gene fills in the end. This sequence joins TRBV1 and TRBJ1-1, with D tentatively TRBD1 (6 bases). The CDR3 has 12 amino acids. Germline CDR1 NSQYPW, CDR2 LRSPGD (reference sequence). The sequenced part of the CDR3 DNA is TGCACCTGCAGACAGGGACGGACA. Its translation: CTCRQGRT. In full, the CDR3 is CTCRQGRTEVFF.

For this clone: Gene and germline names: mouse. The sequenced fragment ends 4 residues before the CDR3 boundary, so the rest is inferred from the germline J gene. The chain combines TRBV13-2 with TRBJ2-2; 13 positions match TRBD2. The germline gives CDR1 NNHNN, CDR2 SYGAGS (reference sequence). The junction had 5 bases not matched to a gene; V was cut back by 2 bases and J by 4 bases. The length of the CDR3 is 17 residues. This CDR3 is CASGEDWGGSTTGQLYF. The CDR3 DNA, read in part, is TGTGCCAGCGGTGAGGACTGGGGGGGCTCCACCACCGGG.

Points on this clone: Gene names and germline refer to mouse. The DNA read from the CDR3 is TGTGCCAGCAGTTTGGGGGGAAACACCGGG. Translating gives CASSLGGNTG. The entire CDR3 reads CASSLGGNTGQLYF. This sequence joins TRBV14 and TRBJ2-2; a possible D gene is TRBD2 (6 bases). The read is 4 residues too short to cover the CDR3 end, so that end is filled in from the germline J gene. CDR1 is SGHDT and CDR2 is FRDEAV in the germline V gene. The CDR3 length is 14 residues. V dropped 2 bases and J dropped 1 base, with 6 bases sitting between them.

This clone has more than one count but fewer than ten. Genes here carry mouse names. The read gets to within 4 residues of the CDR3 end, and the germline J gene fills in the rest. The gene calls are TRBV17 and TRBJ2-7, with 8 positions matching TRBD1. CDR1 and CDR2 (germline): MNHDT, YYDKIL. This CDR3 contains 15 residues. V was clipped by 1 base and J by 0 bases; unmatched bases: 2. CDR3 loop: CASSRAGGASYEQYF. Incomplete CDR3 DNA: TGTGCTAGCAGTAGAGCAGGGGGCGCCTCCTAT. The whole variable domain, filled in from reference TRBV17 and TRBJ2-7, reads DTTVKQNPRYKLARVGKPVNLICSQTMNHDTMYWYQKKPNQAPKLLLFYYDKILNREADTFEKFQSSRPNNSFCSLYIGSAGLEYSAMYLCASSRAGGASYEQYFGPGTRLTVL.

This clone was counted between two and nine times. Genes and germline come from the mouse. The read gets to within 4 residues of the CDR3 end, and the germline J gene fills in the rest. V and J are TRBV13-2 and TRBJ2-1; the D is unclear. There are 14 residues in the CDR3. CDR1 and CDR2 from the germline V gene are NNHNN and SYGAGS (reference sequence). V dropped 0 bases and J dropped 3 bases, with 7 bases sitting between them. The CDR3 is CASGDATAYAEQFF. The DNA read from the CDR3 is TGTGCCAGCGGTGATGCTACAGCCTATGCT.

The sample holds a few counts of this clone. Gene and germline names: mouse. The read ends 4 residues early relative to the CDR3; the germline J gene fills the gap. The chain links TRBV1 to TRBJ1-1, with D perhaps TRBD1 (5 bases). This CDR3 contains 11 residues. Per the germline V gene, CDR1 is NSQYPW and CDR2 is LRSPGD (reference sequence). CDR3 region: CTCNRQTEVFF. CDR3 DNA (partial): TGCACCTGCAACAGACAGACA.

At least ten counts were recorded for this clone. Germline and genes here are mouse. The CDR3 is cut off 4 residues early in the read; its end comes from the germline J gene. The chain employs TRBV13-3 and TRBJ2-7, with D possibly TRBD1 on 6 matching bases. The CDR3 covers 14 residues. From germline, CDR1 is NNHDY and CDR2 SYVADS. The V and J ends lost 2 bases and 2 bases respectively, with 11 bases between them. The DNA read from the CDR3 is TGTGCCAGCAGTGACCCCGGGACACCCTAT. This gives the protein CASSDPGTPY. Given in full, the CDR3 is CASSDPGTPYEQYF.

This clone was recorded a few times. Gene names follow the mouse nomenclature. CDR3: CASSMGTGAETLYF. The CDR3 bases that were read are TGTGCCAGCAGTATGGGAACAGGAGCAGAA. J is TRBJ2-3 and V is TRBV19; weak D call: TRBD1 (5 bases). The read finishes 4 residues shy of the CDR3 end, and the germline J gene is used to complete it. Trimming removed 2 bases at V and 3 bases at J, with 10 bases between. Germline lookup yields CDR1 FNHDT and CDR2 SITEND (reference sequence). The CDR3 is made up of 14 amino acids.

Of note for this clone: Gene names follow the mouse nomenclature. The CDR3 extends 4 residues past the end of the read, so its final part is completed from the germline J gene. The V and J genes are TRBV5 and TRBJ1-1, with TRBD1 identical over 10 bases. The CDR3 is 15 amino acids. J was trimmed by 3 bases and V by 5 bases; bases with no gene match: 6. Looked up from germline, CDR1 is LGHNA and CDR2 is YNLKQL (reference sequence). Incomplete CDR3 DNA: TGTGCCAGCAGCTTCCGGGACAGGGGAGACACA. Its translation: CASSFRDRGDT. The entire CDR3 is CASSFRDRGDTEVFF.

This clone came up a few times. Mouse gene names and germline throughout. The CDR3 end is not reached by the read, which stops 4 residues before it; the germline J gene fills it in. The chain joins TRBV19 to TRBJ2-4, with TRBD1 matching 10 bases. CDR3 length: 13 residues. Germline V gene sequence: CDR1 FNHDT, CDR2 SITEND (reference sequence). CDR3 protein: CASSLGQGNTLYF. CDR3 DNA (partial): TGTGCCAGCAGCCTGGGACAGGGGAAC.

This clone was seen a handful of times. The listed genes are named as in mouse. The read gets to within 4 residues of the CDR3 end, and the germline J gene fills in the rest. This chain joins TRBV31 and TRBJ2-1; D not certain. Germline V lookup: CDR1 GKSSPN, CDR2 SITVG. This CDR3 has 12 amino acids. The V end lost 2 bases, the J end lost 0 bases, and 2 bases lay between the germline ends. CDR3 in amino acids: CAWSGNYAEQFF. The CDR3 bases that were read are TGTGCCTGGAGTGGTAACTATGCT.

This clone was observed a handful of times. Germline and genes here are mouse. The read terminates 4 residues before the CDR3 end, so the remaining end is supplied by the germline J gene. The V and J genes are TRBV13-2 and TRBJ2-1, with unresolved D. Per germline, CDR1 NNHNN and CDR2 SYGAGS (reference sequence). CDR3 size: 14 residues. V was shortened by 3 bases and J by 3 bases, with 10 bases between the two germline ends. CDR3 region: CASGAQAIYAEQFF. CDR3 DNA (partial): TGTGCCAGCGGTGCCCAGGCCATCTATGCT.